This T cell receptor beta chain was observed in a study of regulatory T cells in long-lasting Graves disease. Concerning this clonotype itself: The antigen is not known.

Time point indicated: newly diagnosed GD, antithyroid drugs for less than 3 months. The authors made the TCR library using RNA they extracted from PBMCs. The source of the patients was an endocrinology department in Xi'an, China. Study findings and constraints: A greater number of public clonotypes (roughly 2,700) was shared by persistent patients than by new patients (about 880). Persistent Graves' patients possessed reduced TCR diversity relative to recently diagnosed ones.

CDR3 regions were amplified by Arm-PCR using iRepertoire HTBI primers to build TCR beta libraries. MiXCR was run by TCRdb on the multiplex PCR reads, yielding one entry per CDR3 protein. The sample lists 400,000 to 500,000 distinct CDR3 sequences; roughly 15% were seen once. These data were also reused for a study on T cells in Graves' hyperthyroidism and ophthalmopathy. From that paper: Patients were excluded because of uncontrolled infection, other autoimmune disease, pregnancy or lactation.

The sequencing used peripheral blood mononuclear cells (PBMCs), collected at new diagnosis, from a patient treated with antithyroid drugs. The sequence was collected from a woman younger than 35 with Graves disease.

Written as DNA, the CDR3 is TGTGCCAGTAGGGGACCGGGACAGCGAGACGAGCAGTACTTC. Translating gives CASRGPGQRDEQYF. The V gene is TRBV19, the J gene TRBJ2-7; 7 bases align to TRBD1. V shed 6 bases, J shed 5 bases, and the junction held 10 bases outside the gene matches. CDR1 and CDR2 from the germline V gene are LNHDA and SQIVND (reference sequence). This CDR3 spans 14 amino acids.